These T cell receptor beta chains were read from a single sample in a study of cytomegalovirus exposure and HLA in healthy donors. The data were produced by immunoSEQ multiplex PCR, yet TCRdb's version contains in-frame clones alone and is incomplete. The top ten hold about 8% of the sample, which has 72,000 or so clones, approximately 77% seen once. Sequenced sample: PBMCs. The origin of the receptors is a woman aged 25 to 39 in good health and CMV-seropositive. The CDR3 runs from the conserved cysteine through the conserved F or W. Each record gives: CDR3 DNA, CDR3 protein, V gene, clone size, D gene, J gene. The D gene is left open where the match is weak. Some rows mark clone size as missing; the rest say once, few, many or name a class of expanded clone.

CDR3 DNA: TGTGCCAGCAGTTACTCGATTGGGGGGATGACCGGGGAGCTGTTTTTT
CDR3 protein: CASSYSIGGMTGELFF
V gene: TRBV6-5
clone size: once
D gene: -
J gene: TRBJ2-2

CDR3 DNA: TGTGCCAGCAGCTTAGCGGGGCGCTTAAAGACTGAAGCTTTCTTT
CDR3 protein: CASSLAGRLKTEAFF
V gene: TRBV7-2
clone size: -
D gene: -
J gene: TRBJ1-1

CDR3 DNA: TGTGCCAGCAGTGACCCGACAGGGTTCACTGAAGCTTTCTTT
CDR3 protein: CASSDPTGFTEAFF
V gene: TRBV2
clone size: -
D gene: TRBD1
J gene: TRBJ1-1

CDR3 DNA: TGTGCCAGTAGTTTCAGCGGGAGTAGGAATGAGCAGTTCTTC
CDR3 protein: CASSFSGSRNEQFF
V gene: TRBV19
clone size: -
D gene: TRBD2
J gene: TRBJ2-1

CDR3 DNA: TGCAGCGTTGTCGGGGGAGGGCGGTGGTTCTTC
CDR3 protein: CSVVGGGRWFF
V gene: TRBV29-1
clone size: -
D gene: TRBD2
J gene: TRBJ2-1

CDR3 DNA: TGTGCCAGCAAGGCGGGGGCGTCCACTCTCTATGGCTACACCTTC
CDR3 protein: CASKAGASTLYGYTF
V gene: TRBV11-2
clone size: once
D gene: -
J gene: TRBJ1-2

CDR3 DNA: TGTGCCAGCAGTGCCCGGGGGGGAGTCGGCACCGGGGAGCTGTTTTTT
CDR3 protein: CASSARGGVGTGELFF
V gene: TRBV2
clone size: -
D gene: TRBD2
J gene: TRBJ2-2

CDR3 DNA: TGTGCCAGCAGTTATAAGGCGGGAAAAAACATTCAGTACTTC
CDR3 protein: CASSYKAGKNIQYF
V gene: TRBV6-5
clone size: -
D gene: -
J gene: TRBJ2-4

CDR3 DNA: TGTGCCAGTAGCCAACCGGGGGACAAAAACATTCAGTACTTC
CDR3 protein: CASSQPGDKNIQYF
V gene: TRBV19
clone size: few
D gene: -
J gene: TRBJ2-4

CDR3 DNA: TGCGCCAGCAGGGGGGGGACAGGGGATCCCCTCAACTACGAGCAGTACTTC
CDR3 protein: CASRGGTGDPLNYEQYF
V gene: TRBV10-2
clone size: -
D gene: TRBD1
J gene: TRBJ2-7

CDR3 DNA: TGCGCCAGCAGCCGGGACAGCTACGAGCAGTACTTC
CDR3 protein: CASSRDSYEQYF
V gene: TRBV5-1
clone size: -
D gene: TRBD1
J gene: TRBJ2-7

CDR3 DNA: TGTGCCAGCAGTGACAGAAATGAAAAACTGTTTTTT
CDR3 protein: CASSDRNEKLFF
V gene: TRBV6-1
clone size: -
D gene: -
J gene: TRBJ1-4

CDR3 DNA: TGTGCCATGGCCATGGACTACGACACAGATACGCAGTATTTT
CDR3 protein: CAMAMDYDTDTQYF
V gene: TRBV10-3
clone size: -
D gene: -
J gene: TRBJ2-3

CDR3 DNA: TGCGCCAGCAGCCCGAGAGAGAGCGGTTCCTACGAGCAGTACTTC
CDR3 protein: CASSPRESGSYEQYF
V gene: TRBV4-1
clone size: few
D gene: -
J gene: TRBJ2-7

CDR3 DNA: TGTGCCAGCAGTGGCCCGGGACAGGGTCGCTATGGCTACACCTTC
CDR3 protein: CASSGPGQGRYGYTF
V gene: TRBV6-1
clone size: -
D gene: TRBD1
J gene: TRBJ1-2

CDR3 DNA: TGTGCCAGCAGTAAGGGACTAGCGGGATCGGGCGGGGAGCTGTTTTTT
CDR3 protein: CASSKGLAGSGGELFF
V gene: TRBV28
clone size: -
D gene: TRBD2
J gene: TRBJ2-2

CDR3 DNA: TGTGCCAGTAGTATACTAGCGGGACCTACCGGGGAGCTGTTTTTT
CDR3 protein: CASSILAGPTGELFF
V gene: TRBV19
clone size: -
D gene: TRBD2
J gene: TRBJ2-2

CDR3 DNA: TGCGCCAGCAGCCGCACTGGACTAGAGGTCGGGGAGCTGTTTTTT
CDR3 protein: CASSRTGLEVGELFF
V gene: TRBV4-1
clone size: -
D gene: TRBD2
J gene: TRBJ2-2

CDR3 DNA: TGTGCCAGCAGCTTACTAGCGGGGAGCTACAATGAGCAGTTCTTC
CDR3 protein: CASSLLAGSYNEQFF
V gene: TRBV7-3
clone size: -
D gene: TRBD2
J gene: TRBJ2-1

CDR3 DNA: TGTGCCAGCAGTGAAAAGGGGCGATCAGAGACCCAGTACTTC
CDR3 protein: CASSEKGRSETQYF
V gene: TRBV6-1
clone size: -
D gene: -
J gene: TRBJ2-5

CDR3 DNA: TGCGCCAGCAGCCAAGATGTGACGGGCCAAGAGACCCAGTACTTC
CDR3 protein: CASSQDVTGQETQYF
V gene: TRBV4-1
clone size: -
D gene: -
J gene: TRBJ2-5

CDR3 DNA: TGTGCCAGCAGCCCCTTGGACAGGGTCGTTACGCAGTATTTT
CDR3 protein: CASSPLDRVVTQYF
V gene: TRBV9
clone size: -
D gene: TRBD1
J gene: TRBJ2-3

CDR3 DNA: TGTGCCAGCAGTTATCGACTACAGGGGGAAAGCTCCTACGAGCAGTACTTC
CDR3 protein: CASSYRLQGESSYEQYF
V gene: TRBV2
clone size: -
D gene: TRBD1
J gene: TRBJ2-7

CDR3 DNA: TGCAGCGCTTCCGGGGGGCCAGGCTATGGCTACACCTTC
CDR3 protein: CSASGGPGYGYTF
V gene: TRBV29-1
clone size: -
D gene: -
J gene: TRBJ1-2

CDR3 DNA: TGTGCCAGCAGTGGGGACAGGACTTTCCAAGAGACCCAGTACTTC
CDR3 protein: CASSGDRTFQETQYF
V gene: TRBV25-1
clone size: -
D gene: TRBD1
J gene: TRBJ2-5

CDR3 DNA: TGCGCCAGCAGCCGTGGACAGGGGTATGGCTACACCTTC
CDR3 protein: CASSRGQGYGYTF
V gene: TRBV5-1
clone size: -
D gene: TRBD1
J gene: TRBJ1-2

CDR3 DNA: TGTGCCAGCAGAAGGGACAGAGACACAGATACGCAGTATTTT
CDR3 protein: CASRRDRDTDTQYF
V gene: TRBV7-9
clone size: -
D gene: TRBD1
J gene: TRBJ2-3

CDR3 DNA: TGTGCCAGCAGCTTAGAAGGCGGGGTTTACAATGAGCAGTTCTTC
CDR3 protein: CASSLEGGVYNEQFF
V gene: TRBV7-8
clone size: once
D gene: -
J gene: TRBJ2-1

CDR3 DNA: TGTGCCAGCACCGGCGGGGGTTCCTCCATCTACGAGCAGTACTTC
CDR3 protein: CASTGGGSSIYEQYF
V gene: TRBV2
clone size: -
D gene: TRBD2
J gene: TRBJ2-7

CDR3 DNA: TGTGCCAGCAGCTTAGAGGGGTATGGCTACACCTTC
CDR3 protein: CASSLEGYGYTF
V gene: TRBV7-9
clone size: -
D gene: -
J gene: TRBJ1-2

CDR3 DNA: TGTGCCAGCAGCTCCTCGACTCGGGGACTAGCGGGAGGCGGGGAGCTGTTTTTT
CDR3 protein: CASSSSTRGLAGGGELFF
V gene: TRBV7-9
clone size: -
D gene: TRBD2
J gene: TRBJ2-2

CDR3 DNA: TGTGCCAGCAGCGTAGACGGGAGGAGCTACAATGAGCAGTTCTTC
CDR3 protein: CASSVDGRSYNEQFF
V gene: TRBV9
clone size: -
D gene: TRBD2
J gene: TRBJ2-1

CDR3 DNA: TGTGCCAGCAGTTTAAGTCTAGCGAGGAGAAATTTTGAGGACAATGAGCAGTTCTTC
CDR3 protein: CASSLSLARRNFEDNEQFF
V gene: TRBV28
clone size: few
D gene: -
J gene: TRBJ2-1

CDR3 DNA: TGTGCCACCCTGGACGCGGGGAATGAAAAACTGTTTTTT
CDR3 protein: CATLDAGNEKLFF
V gene: TRBV28
clone size: -
D gene: -
J gene: TRBJ1-4

CDR3 DNA: TGTGCCAGTAAAGTGCCGGGACAGGGGAACACCGGGGAGCTGTTTTTT
CDR3 protein: CASKVPGQGNTGELFF
V gene: TRBV19
clone size: -
D gene: TRBD1
J gene: TRBJ2-2

CDR3 DNA: TGCGCCAGCAATCAGGGTTACGAGCAGTACTTC
CDR3 protein: CASNQGYEQYF
V gene: TRBV5-1
clone size: -
D gene: -
J gene: TRBJ2-7

CDR3 DNA: TGCGCCAGCAGCTTGGCCGGGACTAGCGGGACAGATACGCAGTATTTT
CDR3 protein: CASSLAGTSGTDTQYF
V gene: TRBV5-1
clone size: few
D gene: TRBD2
J gene: TRBJ2-3

CDR3 DNA: TGCGCCAGCAGCCCAGGACTAGCGGGAGAAGATACGCAGTATTTT
CDR3 protein: CASSPGLAGEDTQYF
V gene: TRBV4-3
clone size: few
D gene: TRBD2
J gene: TRBJ2-3

CDR3 DNA: TGTGCCAGTATGCGCGGGAGTAACGGGGAGCTGTTTTTT
CDR3 protein: CASMRGSNGELFF
V gene: TRBV6-5
clone size: -
D gene: TRBD2
J gene: TRBJ2-2

CDR3 DNA: TGTGCCTGGAGCAGTCAGGGGTGGACAGATACGCAGTATTTT
CDR3 protein: CAWSSQGWTDTQYF
V gene: TRBV30
clone size: -
D gene: -
J gene: TRBJ2-3

CDR3 DNA: TGTGCCAGCAGCCCCCACAATAATGAAAAACTGTTTTTT
CDR3 protein: CASSPHNNEKLFF
V gene: TRBV11-2
clone size: -
D gene: -
J gene: TRBJ1-4

CDR3 DNA: TGTGCCAGCTCCGGAGACCCTTACCGTTCCTACGAGCAGTACTTC
CDR3 protein: CASSGDPYRSYEQYF
V gene: TRBV7-2
clone size: -
D gene: -
J gene: TRBJ2-7

CDR3 DNA: TGTGCCAGCAGTTTTGAGTCCGTCACAGATACGCAGTATTTT
CDR3 protein: CASSFESVTDTQYF
V gene: TRBV6-5
clone size: -
D gene: -
J gene: TRBJ2-3

CDR3 DNA: TGTGCCAGCAGCGACCCAGGCAGGACGAACACCGGGGAGCTGTTTTTT
CDR3 protein: CASSDPGRTNTGELFF
V gene: TRBV11-1
clone size: -
D gene: -
J gene: TRBJ2-2

CDR3 DNA: TGTGCCAGCAGCTTAGCTGGACTAGCGGGAGCCCCCTACAATGAGCAGTTCTTC
CDR3 protein: CASSLAGLAGAPYNEQFF
V gene: TRBV11-3
clone size: -
D gene: TRBD2
J gene: TRBJ2-1

CDR3 DNA: TGTGCCAGCAGCCAACGGGGCGGGAGCCCCTACAATGAGCAGTTCTTC
CDR3 protein: CASSQRGGSPYNEQFF
V gene: TRBV14
clone size: once
D gene: TRBD2
J gene: TRBJ2-1

CDR3 DNA: TGTGCCAGCAGCTTCAGCGGGAGAAACTCCTACGAGCAGTACTTC
CDR3 protein: CASSFSGRNSYEQYF
V gene: TRBV7-2
clone size: -
D gene: TRBD2
J gene: TRBJ2-7

CDR3 DNA: TGTGCCAGCAGCACCAGAGACGCAGGGGGCTACACCTTC
CDR3 protein: CASSTRDAGGYTF
V gene: TRBV27
clone size: -
D gene: -
J gene: TRBJ1-2

CDR3 DNA: TGCAGCGCGACAGGGAGAGGTGGCTACACCTTC
CDR3 protein: CSATGRGGYTF
V gene: TRBV29-1
clone size: -
D gene: TRBD1
J gene: TRBJ1-2

CDR3 DNA: TGTGCCAGCAGCGGTCGCCACTTTAGCGGGAGAAGAATAGCGGGTAGGGAGACCCAGTACTTC
CDR3 protein: CASSGRHFSGRRIAGRETQYF
V gene: TRBV21-1
clone size: -
D gene: -
J gene: TRBJ2-5

CDR3 DNA: TGTGCCATCAGTGATACAGGGTGGAGTGAGCAGTTCTTC
CDR3 protein: CAISDTGWSEQFF
V gene: TRBV10-3
clone size: -
D gene: -
J gene: TRBJ2-1

CDR3 DNA: TGCGCCAGCATCCGACTATGGTGGAACACTGAAGCTTTCTTT
CDR3 protein: CASIRLWWNTEAFF
V gene: TRBV10-1
clone size: -
D gene: -
J gene: TRBJ1-1

CDR3 DNA: TGCAGCGTTCTCGGGAATAACAATGAGCAGTTCTTC
CDR3 protein: CSVLGNNNEQFF
V gene: TRBV29-1
clone size: -
D gene: -
J gene: TRBJ2-1

CDR3 DNA: TGTGCCAGCAGCTCCCTAGAGACCCAGTACTTC
CDR3 protein: CASSSLETQYF
V gene: TRBV6-6
clone size: -
D gene: -
J gene: TRBJ2-5

CDR3 DNA: TGTGCCAGCAGTAAAACCGGGACAGAACGAAACATTCAGTACTTC
CDR3 protein: CASSKTGTERNIQYF
V gene: TRBV27
clone size: -
D gene: TRBD1
J gene: TRBJ2-4